This T cell receptor (beta chain) was identified in a study of T cell responses to AZD1222 COVID-19 vaccine. Overall study results and limits: CD4 TCRs covered the whole spike, strongest at regions 160-218 and 743-854. Females made up more of the donors, who were largely white British, and clonal diversity may have come out too low. Rises in breadth and depth of Spike-specific TCRs came after two AZD1222 doses. Baseline antibody screening turned up just five to seven seropositive AZD1222 recipients.

Concerning this clone: Its antigen is undetermined.

The method was immunoSEQ multiplex PCR; TCRdb's version includes in-frame clones alone and lacks a portion of them. The top ten clones hold 3% to 4% of a sample with about 100,000 clones, around nine tenths of them seen once. CDR3 size: 17 residues. V gave up 5 bases and J gave up 1 base, with 20 bases separating them. The germline gives CDR1 SGHAT, CDR2 FQNNGV. Sequencing was performed on peripheral blood, taken 28 days after the second dose of the MenACWY control vaccine. J is TRBJ1-2 and V is TRBV11-2, with D unresolved. This sequence originates from an adult who received the MenACWY meningococcal vaccine as a control. CDR3: CASSAPGRARHNYGYTF. The CDR3 region has the DNA TGTGCCAGCAGCGCCCCCGGGCGGGCCAGACATAACTATGGCTACACCTTC.